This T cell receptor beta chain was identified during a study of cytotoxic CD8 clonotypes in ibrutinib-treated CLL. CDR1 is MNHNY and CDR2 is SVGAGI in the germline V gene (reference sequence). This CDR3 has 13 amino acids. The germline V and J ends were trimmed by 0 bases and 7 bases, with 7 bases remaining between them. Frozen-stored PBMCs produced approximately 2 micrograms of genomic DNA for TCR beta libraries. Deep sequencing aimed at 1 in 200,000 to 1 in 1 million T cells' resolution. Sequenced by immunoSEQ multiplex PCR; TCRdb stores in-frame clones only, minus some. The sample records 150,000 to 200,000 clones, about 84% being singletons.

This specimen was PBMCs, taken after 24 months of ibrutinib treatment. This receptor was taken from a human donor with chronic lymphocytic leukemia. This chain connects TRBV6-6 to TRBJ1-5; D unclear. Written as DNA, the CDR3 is TGTGCCAGCAGTTACTCGGATAAGCAGCCCCAGCATTTT. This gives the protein CASSYSDKQPQHF.